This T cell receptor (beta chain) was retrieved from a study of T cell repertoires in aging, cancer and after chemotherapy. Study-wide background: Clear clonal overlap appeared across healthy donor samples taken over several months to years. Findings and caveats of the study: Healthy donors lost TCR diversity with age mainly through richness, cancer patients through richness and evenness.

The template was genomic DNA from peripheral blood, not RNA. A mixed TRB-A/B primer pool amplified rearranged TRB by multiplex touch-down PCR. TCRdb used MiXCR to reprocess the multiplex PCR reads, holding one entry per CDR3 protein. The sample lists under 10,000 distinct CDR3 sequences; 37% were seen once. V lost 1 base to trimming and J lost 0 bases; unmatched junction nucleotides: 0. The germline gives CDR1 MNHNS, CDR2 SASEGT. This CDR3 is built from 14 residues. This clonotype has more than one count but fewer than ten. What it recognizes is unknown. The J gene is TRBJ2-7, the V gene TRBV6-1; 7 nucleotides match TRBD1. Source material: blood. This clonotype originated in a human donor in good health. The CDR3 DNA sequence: TGTGCCAGCAGTGAAGGGGACAGCTCCTACGAGCAGTACTTC. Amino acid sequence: CASSEGDSSYEQYF.